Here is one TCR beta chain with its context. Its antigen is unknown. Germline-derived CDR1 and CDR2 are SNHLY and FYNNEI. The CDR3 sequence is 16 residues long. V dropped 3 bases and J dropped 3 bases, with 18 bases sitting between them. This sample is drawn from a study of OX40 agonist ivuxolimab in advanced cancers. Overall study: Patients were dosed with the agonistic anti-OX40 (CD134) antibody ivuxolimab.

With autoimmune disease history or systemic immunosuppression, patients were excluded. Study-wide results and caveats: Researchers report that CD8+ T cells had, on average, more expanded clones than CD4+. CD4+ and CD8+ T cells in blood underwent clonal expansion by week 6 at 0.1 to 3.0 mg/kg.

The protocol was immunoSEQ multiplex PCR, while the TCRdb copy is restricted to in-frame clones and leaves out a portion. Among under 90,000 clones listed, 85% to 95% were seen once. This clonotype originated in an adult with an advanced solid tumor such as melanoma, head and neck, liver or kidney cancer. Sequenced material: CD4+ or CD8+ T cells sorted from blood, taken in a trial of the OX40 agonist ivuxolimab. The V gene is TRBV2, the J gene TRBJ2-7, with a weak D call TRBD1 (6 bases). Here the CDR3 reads CASSDLDSAIYYEQYF. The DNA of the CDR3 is TGTGCCAGCAGTGATTTGGACAGTGCTATATACTACGAGCAGTACTTC.